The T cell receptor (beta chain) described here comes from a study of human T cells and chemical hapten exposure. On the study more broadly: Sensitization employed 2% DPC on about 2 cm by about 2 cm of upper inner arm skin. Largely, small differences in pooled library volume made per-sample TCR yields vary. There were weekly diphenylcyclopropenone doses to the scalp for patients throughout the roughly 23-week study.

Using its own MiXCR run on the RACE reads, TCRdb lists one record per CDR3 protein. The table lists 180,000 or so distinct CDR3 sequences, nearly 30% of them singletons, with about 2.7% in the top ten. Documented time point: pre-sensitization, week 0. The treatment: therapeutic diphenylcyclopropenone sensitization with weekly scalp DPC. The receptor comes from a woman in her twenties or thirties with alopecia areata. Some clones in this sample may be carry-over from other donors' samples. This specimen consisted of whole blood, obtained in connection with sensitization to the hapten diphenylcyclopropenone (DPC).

The CDR3: CASSLGTGSAEQYF. The CDR3, as DNA: TGTGCCAGCAGCTTAGGAACAGGGTCTGCCGAGCAGTACTTC. This chain connects TRBV7-2 to TRBJ2-7, with D perhaps TRBD1 (6 bases). CDR3 length: 14 amino acids. Germline loops: CDR1 SGHTA, CDR2 FQGNSA. Trimming left V 1 base short and J 6 bases short, with 13 bases between.